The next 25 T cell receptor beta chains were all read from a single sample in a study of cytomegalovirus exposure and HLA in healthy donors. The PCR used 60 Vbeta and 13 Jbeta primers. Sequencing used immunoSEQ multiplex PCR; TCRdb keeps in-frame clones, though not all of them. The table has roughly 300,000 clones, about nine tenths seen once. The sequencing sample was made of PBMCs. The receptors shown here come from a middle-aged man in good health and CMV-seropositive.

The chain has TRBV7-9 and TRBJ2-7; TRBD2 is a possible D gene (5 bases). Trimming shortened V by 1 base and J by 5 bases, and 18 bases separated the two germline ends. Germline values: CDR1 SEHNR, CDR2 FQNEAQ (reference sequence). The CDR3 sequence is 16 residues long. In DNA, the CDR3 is TGTGCCAGCAGCTTAGAGGGCAGGACTTATCACGACGAGCAGTACTTC. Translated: CASSLEGRTYHDEQYF.

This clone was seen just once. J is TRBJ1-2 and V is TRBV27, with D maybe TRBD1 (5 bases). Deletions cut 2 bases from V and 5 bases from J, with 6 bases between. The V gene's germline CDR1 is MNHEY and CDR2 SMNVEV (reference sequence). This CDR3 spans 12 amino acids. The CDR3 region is CASSLKGYGYTF. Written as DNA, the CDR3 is TGTGCCAGCAGTTTAAAGGGGTATGGCTACACCTTC.

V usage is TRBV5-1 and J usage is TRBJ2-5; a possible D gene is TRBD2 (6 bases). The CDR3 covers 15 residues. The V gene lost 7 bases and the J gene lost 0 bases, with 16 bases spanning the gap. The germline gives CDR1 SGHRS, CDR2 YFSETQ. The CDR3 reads CASSRSAGYQETQYF. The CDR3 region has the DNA TGCGCCAGCTCCAGATCGGCGGGGTACCAAGAGACCCAGTACTTC.

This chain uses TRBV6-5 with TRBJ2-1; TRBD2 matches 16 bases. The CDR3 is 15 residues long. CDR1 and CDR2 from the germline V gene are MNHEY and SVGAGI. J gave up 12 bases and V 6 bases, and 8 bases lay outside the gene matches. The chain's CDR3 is CASSPGLAGGLGQFF. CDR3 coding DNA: TGTGCCAGCAGCCCGGGACTAGCGGGAGGGCTGGGGCAGTTCTTC.

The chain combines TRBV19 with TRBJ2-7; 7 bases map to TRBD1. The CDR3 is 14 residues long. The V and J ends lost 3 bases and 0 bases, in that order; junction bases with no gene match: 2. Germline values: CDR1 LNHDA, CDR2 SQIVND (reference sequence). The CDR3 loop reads CASSITGDSYEQYF. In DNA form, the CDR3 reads TGTGCCAGTAGTATTACAGGGGACTCCTACGAGCAGTACTTC.

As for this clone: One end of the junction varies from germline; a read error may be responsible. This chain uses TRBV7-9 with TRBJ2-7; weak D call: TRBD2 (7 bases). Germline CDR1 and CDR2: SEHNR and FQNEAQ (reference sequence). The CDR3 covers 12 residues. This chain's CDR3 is CSSRGGDYEQYF. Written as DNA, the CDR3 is TGTTCCAGCAGGGGAGGGGACTACGAGCAGTACTTC.

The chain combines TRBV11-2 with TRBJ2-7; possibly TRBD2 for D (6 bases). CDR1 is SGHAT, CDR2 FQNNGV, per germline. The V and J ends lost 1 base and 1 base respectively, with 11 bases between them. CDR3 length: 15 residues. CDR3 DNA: TGTGCCAGCAGCTTAGGATGGGGGGTATCCTACGAGCAGTACTTC. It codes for CASSLGWGVSYEQYF.

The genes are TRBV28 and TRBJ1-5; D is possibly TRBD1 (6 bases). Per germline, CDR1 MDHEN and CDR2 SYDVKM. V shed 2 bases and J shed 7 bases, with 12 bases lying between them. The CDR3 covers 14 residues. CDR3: CASSLGRGGQPQHF. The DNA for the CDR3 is TGTGCCAGCAGTTTAGGCAGGGGCGGGCAGCCCCAGCATTTT.

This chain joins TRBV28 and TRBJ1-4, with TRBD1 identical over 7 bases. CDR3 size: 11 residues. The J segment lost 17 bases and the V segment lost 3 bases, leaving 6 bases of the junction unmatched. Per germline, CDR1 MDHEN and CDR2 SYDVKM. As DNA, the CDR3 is TGTGCCAGCAGTTTGGGGACAGTGGGCTTTTTT. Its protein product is CASSLGTVGFF.

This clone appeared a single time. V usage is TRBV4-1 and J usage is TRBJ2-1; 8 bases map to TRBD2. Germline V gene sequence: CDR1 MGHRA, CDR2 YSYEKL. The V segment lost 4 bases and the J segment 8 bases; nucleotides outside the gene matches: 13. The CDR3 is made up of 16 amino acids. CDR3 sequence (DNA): TGCGCCAGCAGCCTTAGCGGGGACCCCTTTAGCGATGAGCAGTTCTTC. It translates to CASSLSGDPFSDEQFF.

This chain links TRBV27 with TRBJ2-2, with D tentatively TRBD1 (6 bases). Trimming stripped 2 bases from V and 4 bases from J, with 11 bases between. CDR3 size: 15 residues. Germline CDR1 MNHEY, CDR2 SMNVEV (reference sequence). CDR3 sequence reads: CASSLGGGLTGELFF. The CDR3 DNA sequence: TGTGCCAGCAGTTTAGGGGGCGGTCTCACCGGGGAGCTGTTTTTT.

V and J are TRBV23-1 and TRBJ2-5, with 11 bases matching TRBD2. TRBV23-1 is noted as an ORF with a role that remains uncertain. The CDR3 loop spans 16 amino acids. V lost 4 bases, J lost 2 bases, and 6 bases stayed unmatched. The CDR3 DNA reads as TGCGCCAGCAGTCCTTCGACTAGCGGGGATCAAGAGACCCAGTACTTC. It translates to CASSPSTSGDQETQYF.

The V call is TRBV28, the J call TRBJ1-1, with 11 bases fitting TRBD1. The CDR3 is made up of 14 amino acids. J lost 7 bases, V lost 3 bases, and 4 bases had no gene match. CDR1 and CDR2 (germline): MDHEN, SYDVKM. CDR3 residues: CASSLGQGGSEAFF. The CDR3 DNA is TGTGCCAGCAGTTTGGGACAGGGGGGTAGTGAAGCTTTCTTT.

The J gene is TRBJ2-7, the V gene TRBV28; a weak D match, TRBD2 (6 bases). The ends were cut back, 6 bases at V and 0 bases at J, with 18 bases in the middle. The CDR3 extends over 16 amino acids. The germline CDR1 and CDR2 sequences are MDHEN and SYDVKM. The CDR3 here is CASRGGTAWDSYEQYF. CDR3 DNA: TGTGCCAGCAGGGGCGGGACGGCCTGGGACTCCTACGAGCAGTACTTC.

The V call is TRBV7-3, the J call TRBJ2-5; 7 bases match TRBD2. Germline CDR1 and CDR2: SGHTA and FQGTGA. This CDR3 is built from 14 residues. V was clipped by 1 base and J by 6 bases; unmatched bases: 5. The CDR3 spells CASSLIGDYQTQYF. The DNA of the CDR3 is TGTGCCAGCAGCTTAATTGGGGACTATCAGACCCAGTACTTC.

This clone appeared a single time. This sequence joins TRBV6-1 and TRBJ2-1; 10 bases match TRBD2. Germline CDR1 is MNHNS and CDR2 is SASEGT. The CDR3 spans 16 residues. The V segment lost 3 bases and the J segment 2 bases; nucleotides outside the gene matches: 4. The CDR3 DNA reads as TGTGCCAGCAGTGATCTAACTAGCGGGACCTACAATGAGCAGTTCTTC. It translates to CASSDLTSGTYNEQFF.

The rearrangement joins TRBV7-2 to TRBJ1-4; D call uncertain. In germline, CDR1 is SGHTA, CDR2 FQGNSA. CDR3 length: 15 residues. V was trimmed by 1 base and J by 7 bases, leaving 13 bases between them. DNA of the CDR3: TGTGCCAGCAGCTTAGGCATAGGGAGGAGTGAAAAACTGTTTTTT. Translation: CASSLGIGRSEKLFF. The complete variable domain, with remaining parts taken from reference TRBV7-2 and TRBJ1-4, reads GAGVSQSPSNKVTEKGKDVELRCDPISGHTALYWYRQSLGQGLEFLIYFQGNSAPDKSGLPSDRFSAERTGGSVSTLTIQRTQQEDSAVYLCASSLGIGRSEKLFFGSGTQLSVL.

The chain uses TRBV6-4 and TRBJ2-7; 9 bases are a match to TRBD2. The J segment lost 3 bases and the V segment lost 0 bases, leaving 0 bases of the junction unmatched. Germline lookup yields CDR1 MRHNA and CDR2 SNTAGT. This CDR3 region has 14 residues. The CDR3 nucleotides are TGTGCCAGCAGTGACTCTAGCGGGAGCTACGAGCAGTACTTC. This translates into CASSDSSGSYEQYF.

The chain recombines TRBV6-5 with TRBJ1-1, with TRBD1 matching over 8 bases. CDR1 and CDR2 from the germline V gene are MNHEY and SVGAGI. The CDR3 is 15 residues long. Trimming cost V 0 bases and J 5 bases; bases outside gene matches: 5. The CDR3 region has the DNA TGTGCCAGCAGTTACTCTCAGGGGGCGAGGACTGAAGCTTTCTTT. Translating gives CASSYSQGARTEAFF.

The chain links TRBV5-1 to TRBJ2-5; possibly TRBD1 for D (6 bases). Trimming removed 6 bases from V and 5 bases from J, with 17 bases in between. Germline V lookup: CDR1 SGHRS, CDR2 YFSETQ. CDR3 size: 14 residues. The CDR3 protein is CASKTGSHRETQYF. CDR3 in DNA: TGCGCCAGCAAAACAGGGTCCCACCGGGAGACCCAGTACTTC.

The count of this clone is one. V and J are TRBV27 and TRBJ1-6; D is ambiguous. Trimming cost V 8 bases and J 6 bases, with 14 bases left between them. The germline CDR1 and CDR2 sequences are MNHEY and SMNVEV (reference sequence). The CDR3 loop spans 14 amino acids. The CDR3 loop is CASGFVGVNSPLHF. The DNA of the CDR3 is TGTGCCAGCGGATTTGTCGGGGTTAATTCACCCCTCCACTTT.

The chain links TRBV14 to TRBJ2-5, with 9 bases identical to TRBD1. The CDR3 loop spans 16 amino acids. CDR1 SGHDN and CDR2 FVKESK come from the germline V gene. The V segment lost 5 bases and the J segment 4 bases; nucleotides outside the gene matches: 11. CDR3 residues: CASSFRTGVTGETQYF. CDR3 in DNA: TGTGCCAGCAGCTTTAGGACAGGGGTAACGGGAGAGACCCAGTACTTC. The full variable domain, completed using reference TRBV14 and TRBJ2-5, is EAGVTQFPSHSVIEKGQTVTLRCDPISGHDNLYWYRRVMGKEIKFLLHFVKESKQDESGMPNNRFLAERTGGTYSTLKVQPAELEDSGVYFCASSFRTGVTGETQYFGPGTRLLVL.

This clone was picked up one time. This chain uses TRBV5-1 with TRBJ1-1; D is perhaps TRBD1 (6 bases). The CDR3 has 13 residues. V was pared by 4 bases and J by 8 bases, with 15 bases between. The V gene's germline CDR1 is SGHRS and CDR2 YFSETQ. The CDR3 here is CASSSPNREEAFF. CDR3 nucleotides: TGCGCCAGCAGCAGCCCGAACAGGGAAGAAGCTTTCTTT.

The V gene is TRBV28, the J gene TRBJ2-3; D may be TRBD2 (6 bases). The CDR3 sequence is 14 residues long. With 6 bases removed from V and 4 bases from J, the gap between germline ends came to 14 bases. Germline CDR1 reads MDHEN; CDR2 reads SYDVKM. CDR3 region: CASSLRLVPDTQYF. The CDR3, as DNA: TGTGCCAGCAGCCTCCGACTAGTGCCAGATACGCAGTATTTT.

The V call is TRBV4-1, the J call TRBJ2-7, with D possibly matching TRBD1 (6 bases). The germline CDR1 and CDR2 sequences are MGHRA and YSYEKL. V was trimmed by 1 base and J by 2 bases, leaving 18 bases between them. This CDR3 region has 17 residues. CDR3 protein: CASSQGAGQTVTYEQYF. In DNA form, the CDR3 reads TGCGCCAGCAGCCAAGGAGCAGGACAGACCGTTACCTACGAGCAGTACTTC.